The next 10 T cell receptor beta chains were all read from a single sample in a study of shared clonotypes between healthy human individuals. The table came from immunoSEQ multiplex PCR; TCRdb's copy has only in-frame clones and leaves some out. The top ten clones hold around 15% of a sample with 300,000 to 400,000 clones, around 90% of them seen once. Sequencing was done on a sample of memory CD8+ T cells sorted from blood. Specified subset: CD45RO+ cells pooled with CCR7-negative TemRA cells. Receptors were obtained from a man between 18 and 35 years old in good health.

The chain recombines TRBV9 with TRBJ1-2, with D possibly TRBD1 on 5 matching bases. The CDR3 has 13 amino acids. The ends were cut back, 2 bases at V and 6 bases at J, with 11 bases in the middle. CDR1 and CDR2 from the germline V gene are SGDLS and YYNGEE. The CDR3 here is CASSVQGRHGYTF. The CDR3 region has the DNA TGTGCCAGCAGCGTCCAGGGACGGCATGGCTACACCTTC.

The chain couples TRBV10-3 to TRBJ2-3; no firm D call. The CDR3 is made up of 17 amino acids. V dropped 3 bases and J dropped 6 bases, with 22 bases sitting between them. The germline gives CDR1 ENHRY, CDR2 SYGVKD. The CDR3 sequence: CAISEFRIGLVGDTQYF. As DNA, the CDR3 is TGTGCCATCAGTGAATTTCGCATCGGATTGGTTGGGGATACGCAGTATTTT.

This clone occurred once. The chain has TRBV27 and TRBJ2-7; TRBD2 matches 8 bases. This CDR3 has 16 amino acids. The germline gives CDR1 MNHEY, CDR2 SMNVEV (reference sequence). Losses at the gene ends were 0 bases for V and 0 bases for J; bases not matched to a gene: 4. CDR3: CASSLSKAGGSYEQYF. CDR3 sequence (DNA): TGTGCCAGCAGTTTATCGAAGGCGGGGGGCTCCTACGAGCAGTACTTC.

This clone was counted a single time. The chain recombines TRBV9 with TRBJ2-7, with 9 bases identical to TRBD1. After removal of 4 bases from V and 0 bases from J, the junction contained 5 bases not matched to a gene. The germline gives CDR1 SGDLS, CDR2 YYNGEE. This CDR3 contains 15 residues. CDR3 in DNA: TGTGCCAGCAGCTTGGGGACAGGGAGCTCCTACGAGCAGTACTTC. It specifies CASSLGTGSSYEQYF.

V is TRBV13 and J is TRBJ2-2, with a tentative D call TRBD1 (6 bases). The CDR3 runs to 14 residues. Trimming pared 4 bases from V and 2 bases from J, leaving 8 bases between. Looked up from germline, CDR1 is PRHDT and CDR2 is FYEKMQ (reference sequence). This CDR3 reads CASSWGLNTGELFF. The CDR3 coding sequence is TGTGCCAGCAGCTGGGGGCTAAACACCGGGGAGCTGTTTTTT.

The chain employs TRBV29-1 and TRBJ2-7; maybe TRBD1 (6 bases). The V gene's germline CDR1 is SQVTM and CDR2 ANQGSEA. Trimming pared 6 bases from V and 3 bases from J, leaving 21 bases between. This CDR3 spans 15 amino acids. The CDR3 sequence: CSVCRRDNRIYEQYF. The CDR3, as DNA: TGCAGCGTCTGTAGACGGGACAACCGGATCTACGAGCAGTACTTC.

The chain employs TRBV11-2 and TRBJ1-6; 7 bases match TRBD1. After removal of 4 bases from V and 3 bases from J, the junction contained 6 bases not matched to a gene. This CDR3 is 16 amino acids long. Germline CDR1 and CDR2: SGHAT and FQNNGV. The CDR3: CASSSPTGRYNSPLHF. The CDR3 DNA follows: TGTGCCAGCAGCTCACCGACAGGGCGCTATAATTCACCCCTCCACTTT.

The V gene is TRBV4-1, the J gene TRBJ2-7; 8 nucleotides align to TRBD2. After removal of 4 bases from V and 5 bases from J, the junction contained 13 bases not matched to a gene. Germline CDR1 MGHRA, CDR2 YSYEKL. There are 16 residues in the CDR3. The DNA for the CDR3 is TGCGCCAGCAGCCTCTTCAGAGCGGGAGCGCGAGACGAGCAGTACTTC. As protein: CASSLFRAGARDEQYF.

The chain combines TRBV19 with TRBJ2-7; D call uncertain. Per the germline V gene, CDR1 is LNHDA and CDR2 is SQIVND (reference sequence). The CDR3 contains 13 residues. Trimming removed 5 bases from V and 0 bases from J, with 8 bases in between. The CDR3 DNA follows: TGTGCCAGTAGTTTTGGGCGCTCCTACGAGCAGTACTTC. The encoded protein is CASSFGRSYEQYF.

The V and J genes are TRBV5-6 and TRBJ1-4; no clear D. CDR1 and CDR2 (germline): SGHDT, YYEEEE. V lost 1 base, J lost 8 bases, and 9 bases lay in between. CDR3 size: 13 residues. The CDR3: CASSLLGEEKLFF. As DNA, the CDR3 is TGTGCCAGCAGCTTGCTAGGAGAGGAAAAACTGTTTTTT. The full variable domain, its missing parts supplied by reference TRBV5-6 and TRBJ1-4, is DAGVTQSPTHLIKTRGQQVTLRCSPKSGHDTVSWYQQALGQGPQFIFQYYEEEERQRGNFPDRFSGHQFPNYSSELNVNALLLGDSALYLCASSLLGEEKLFFGSGTQLSVL.